This T cell receptor (beta chain) was found in a study of T cell repertoires in cytomegalovirus infection. Regarding this clonotype: Its antigen is currently unknown.

TCRdb re-derived calls from the reads in MiXCR, one entry per CDR3 protein. The sample includes about 830,000 distinct CDR3 sequences, approximately 32% seen only once; the top ten take around 11%. The CDR3 runs to 15 residues. V gave up 4 bases and J gave up 2 bases, with 15 bases separating them. Germline CDR1 SGDLS, CDR2 YYNGEE. The receptor comes from a human donor in good health (CMV status not recorded). Some clones in this sample may be carry-over from other donors' samples. The chain joins TRBV9 to TRBJ1-1; TRBD1 is a possible D gene (6 bases). Sequenced here: cultured CD8+ T cells from PBMCs, sampled from culture after CMV antigen stimulation. CDR3 nucleotides: TGTGCCAGCAGCCCGTTCTCAGGGGCAAACACTGAAGCTTTCTTT. It yields the protein CASSPFSGANTEAFF.